One and the same sample provided the 14 T cell receptor beta chains below, sequenced in a study of shared clonotypes between healthy human individuals. Assay: immunoSEQ multiplex PCR; the TCRdb copy retains only in-frame clones and omits some. The data contain over 2 million clones, about 94% of them seen just once; the ten biggest clones take up approximately 1.2%. Naive CD8 isolation took CD45RO-negative cells positively selected for CCR7 and excluded terminally differentiated effector memory CD45RA+ cells. Sequencing was done on a sample of naive CD8+ T cells sorted from blood. The receptors originated from a man in his late teens or twenties in good health.

CDR3: CASQGQEETGYTF. CDR3 coding DNA: TGTGCCAGTCAGGGACAGGAGGAGACGGGCTACACCTTC. V and J are TRBV21-1 and TRBJ1-2; TRBD1 is taken as the D call from the table, unchecked against the DNA. TRBV21-1 is given as a pseudogene. This CDR3 has 13 amino acids.

Details on this clone: One end of the junction fails to match germline, which may point to a read error. V and J are TRBV10-3 and TRBJ2-7; D may be TRBD2 (6 bases). Germline CDR1 and CDR2: ENHRY and SYGVKD. The CDR3 runs 13 residues. The CDR3 coding sequence is TGTGCCATAACTAGCAATCCCTCCCACGAGCAGTACTTC. The encoded protein is CAITSNPSHEQYF.

The gene calls are TRBV6-5 and TRBJ2-7, with 7 positions matching TRBD1. Per the germline V gene, CDR1 is MNHEY and CDR2 is SVGAGI. This CDR3 spans 14 amino acids. After removal of 2 bases from V and 4 bases from J, the junction contained 5 bases not matched to a gene. CDR3 in amino acids: CASSYNQDRYEQYF. The CDR3 DNA is TGTGCCAGCAGTTACAACCAGGACAGGTACGAGCAGTACTTC.

This clone appeared a single time. The gene calls are TRBV28 and TRBJ1-6; D possibly corresponds to TRBD1 (5 bases). V lost 10 bases to trimming and J lost 7 bases, with 14 bases between them. The CDR3 sequence is 13 residues long. The germline V gene encodes CDR1 MDHEN and CDR2 SYDVKM. Here the CDR3 reads CATHLQGNSPLHF. CDR3 coding DNA: TGTGCCACCCACCTCCAGGGAAATTCACCCCTCCACTTT.

This sequence joins TRBV11-2 and TRBJ2-2; D ambiguous. Germline CDR1 is SGHAT and CDR2 is FQNNGV. CDR3 length: 16 residues. Trimming took off 1 base at V and 4 bases at J, with 13 bases between the two ends. CDR3 sequence (DNA): TGTGCCAGCAGCTTAGGCCCGGGTACGGGCACCGGGGAGCTGTTTTTT. Its protein is CASSLGPGTGTGELFF.

V is TRBV11-2 and J is TRBJ1-6, with unresolved D. The V gene lost 3 bases and the J gene lost 5 bases, with 5 bases spanning the gap. CDR3 length: 13 residues. Germline CDR1 and CDR2: SGHAT and FQNNGV. The DNA for the CDR3 is TGTGCCAGCAGCTTGTATGATAATTCACCCCTCCACTTT. This translates into CASSLYDNSPLHF. Full variable domain (remainder filled in from reference TRBV11-2 and TRBJ1-6): EAGVAQSPRYKIIEKRQSVAFWCNPISGHATLYWYQQILGQGPKLLIQFQNNGVVDDSQLPKDRFSAERLKGVDSTLKIQPAKLEDSAVYLCASSLYDNSPLHFGNGTRLTVT.

Regarding this clone: At one end the junction does not follow the germline gene, possibly because of a read error. Other DNA sequences in the sample encode the same CDR3. The chain recombines TRBV7-3 with TRBJ2-5; no clear D. The CDR3 loop spans 13 amino acids. CDR1 and CDR2 from the germline V gene are SGHTA and FQGTGA. The CDR3 reads CASSSTYQETQYF. The CDR3 DNA follows: TGTGCTAGCAGCTCGACGTACCAAGAGACCCAGTACTTC.

This chain links TRBV10-1 with TRBJ1-6; TRBD1 might be the D (5 bases). V lost 6 bases to trimming and J lost 3 bases, with 9 bases between them. The CDR3 runs 14 residues. Germline V gives CDR1 WNHNN, CDR2 SYGVQD (reference sequence). CDR3 residues: CASSRDGYNSPLHF. CDR3 sequence (DNA): TGCGCCAGCAGCCGGGACGGCTATAATTCACCCCTCCACTTT.

In nucleotides, the CDR3 is TGTGCCAGCAGTTCCTACCCCTCTTATGGCTACACCTTC. It encodes CASSSYPSYGYTF. The V gene is TRBV27, the J gene TRBJ1-2; D is uncertain. The germline V and J ends were trimmed by 4 bases and 5 bases, with 11 bases remaining between them. The germline V gene has CDR1 MNHEY and CDR2 SMNVEV (reference sequence). This CDR3 region has 13 residues.

This rearrangement joins TRBV30 to TRBJ2-1; TRBD1 matches 7 bases. CDR1 is GTSNPN and CDR2 is SVGIG in the germline V gene (reference sequence). The junction had 4 bases not matched to a gene; V was cut back by 1 base and J by 7 bases. The CDR3 is 13 amino acids. The chain's CDR3 is CAWSELRGNEQFF. The CDR3 coding sequence is TGTGCCTGGAGTGAGCTCAGGGGGAATGAGCAGTTCTTC.

In regard to this clone: The same CDR3 also results from other DNA sequences found in this sample. The chain couples TRBV9 to TRBJ2-3; either TRBD1 or TRBD2 may supply D (6 bases each). From germline, CDR1 is SGDLS and CDR2 YYNGEE. This CDR3 spans 17 amino acids. V dropped 0 bases and J dropped 3 bases, with 17 bases sitting between them. CDR3 protein: CASSVEGGSGGTDTQYF. DNA for the CDR3: TGTGCCAGCAGCGTAGAGGGGGGTAGCGGTGGGACAGATACGCAGTATTTT.

J is TRBJ2-7 and V is TRBV6-1, with 7 bases matching TRBD1. This CDR3 comprises 14 residues. Trimming removed 7 bases from V and 0 bases from J; junction bases left unmatched: 6. Germline lookup yields CDR1 MNHNS and CDR2 SASEGT. In DNA form, the CDR3 reads TGTGCCAGCACCCCCAGGGGGTTCTCCTACGAGCAGTACTTC. It encodes CASTPRGFSYEQYF.

The chain carries TRBV6-1 and TRBJ1-4; a weak D match, TRBD1 (5 bases). The CDR3 spans 16 residues. Germline V gene lookup returns CDR1 MNHNS and CDR2 SASEGT. V gave up 3 bases and J gave up 4 bases, with 15 bases separating them. In nucleotides, the CDR3 is TGTGCCAGCAGTGATCTGGAGGGGACCTTTAATGAAAAACTGTTTTTT. Its translation: CASSDLEGTFNEKLFF.

This chain connects TRBV5-1 to TRBJ1-1, with TRBD1 as a possible D gene (5 bases). Germline CDR1 and CDR2: SGHRS and YFSETQ. The CDR3 has 15 residues. The ends were cut back, 4 bases at V and 6 bases at J, with 19 bases in the middle. The CDR3 loop reads CASSPTPGRVAEAFF. Here the CDR3 DNA reads TGCGCCAGCAGCCCAACGCCAGGGCGTGTCGCTGAAGCTTTCTTT.